This TCR beta chain was captured in a study of blood T cell repertoires in COVID-19. On the study more broadly: In each case, the material was cDNA or gDNA derived from T cells, B-cell-depleted T cells, or PBMCs.

Assay used: immunoSEQ multiplex PCR; TCRdb lists only in-frame clones, some missing. Seen here are roughly 200,000 clones, 94% observed once, and the top ten hold approximately 0.8%. Seattle patients were enrolled while actively infected and followed longitudinally. V gave up 6 bases and J gave up 3 bases; unmatched junction bases: 8. Germline values: CDR1 SNHLY, CDR2 FYNNEI. The CDR3 loop spans 16 amino acids. Sequencing used peripheral blood. The sequence was collected from a young man with COVID-19, enrolled during active disease. The chain uses TRBV2 and TRBJ1-4; 9 positions agree with TRBD1. This CDR3 reads CASRGTGWHSNEKLFF. The CDR3 DNA sequence: TGTGCCAGCAGAGGGACAGGGTGGCATTCTAATGAAAAACTGTTTTTT.